The source of this TCR beta chain is a study of shared clonotypes between healthy human individuals. As for the study in general: The composition of the donors was a couple of women and a few men aged 18 to 49.

CDR1 and CDR2 (germline): SGHNT, YYREEE (reference sequence). The CDR3 length is 15 residues. V was pared by 4 bases and J by 5 bases, with 10 bases of the junction left unmatched. In unsorted samples, genomic DNA was obtained using tens of millions of PBMCs. This clone was seen more than once but under ten times. PCR replicates from unsorted PBMC used approximately 0.3 ug DNA, and this amount was some 30,000 T cell genomes. As handled by the study authors: ImmunoSEQ output held junction-only sequences without quality scores, so filtering differed. Only in-frame clones appear in the TCRdb table, and some are missing; sequencing was by immunoSEQ multiplex PCR. V, J and clone size were drawn from that table, and D and trimming were deduced from the DNA. Among about 510,000 clones listed, 60% to 80% were seen once.

The receptor comes from a woman in her 40s in good health. Some clones in this sample may be carry-over from other donors' samples. The chain combines TRBV5-4 with TRBJ2-7; TRBD2 aligns across 9 bases. Material: PBMCs. DNA for the CDR3: TGTGCCAGCAGCCTGTCGGGTAGCGGGAGTCACGAGCAGTACTTC. Its protein product is CASSLSGSGSHEQYF.